This T cell receptor beta chain was identified during a study of cytomegalovirus exposure and HLA in healthy donors. Study details: Roughly four fifths of 398 genotyped donors fell in the Caucasian-associated ancestry cluster.

Researchers ran the PCR with 60 Vbeta and 13 Jbeta primers. Only in-frame clones appear in the TCRdb table, and some are missing; sequencing was by immunoSEQ multiplex PCR. This repertoire shows 150,000 or so clones, roughly 79% found once; its top ten account for 5.5% to 7.5%. A few counts support this clone. Input material: PBMCs. The source of this sequence is a woman in her thirties or forties in good health and CMV-seropositive.

CDR3 sequence: CASSPRIGELFF. CDR3 DNA: TGTGCCAGCAGCCCCAGGATCGGGGAGCTGTTTTTT. The rearrangement joins TRBV7-2 to TRBJ2-2; D gene uncertain. CDR3 length: 12 amino acids. CDR1 SGHTA and CDR2 FQGNSA come from the germline V gene. The ends were cut back, 5 bases at V and 7 bases at J, with 8 bases in the middle.